The clone carrying this T cell receptor beta chain was found a few times. The antigen is not known. In TCRdb, the 5' RACE reads were re-called with MiXCR into one record per CDR3 protein. The repertoire holds about 210,000 distinct CDR3 sequences, 8% to 11% seen once, with less than 4% in the top ten. These data are taken from a study of T-cell memory formation after mild COVID-19. In the study overall: The TCR clusters were mostly specific to one donor.

The length of the CDR3 is 18 residues. CDR1 and CDR2 (germline): SGHAT, FQNNGV. With V trimmed by 5 bases and J by 0 bases, 9 bases remained unmatched. The study's findings and limits: From day 15 to 85, contracting clones were balanced between CD4 and CD8, whereas later expanders leaned toward CD4+. Chiefly within CM and EM were the contracting CD4+ clones; CD8+ ones were within EMRA.

The origin of this receptor is a man in his late teens or twenties who had mild COVID-19 (a few samples of this study predate the infection). Cell type and time point are not known. V gene TRBV11-2 combines with J gene TRBJ2-4, with 11 bases lining up with TRBD2. The sequencing sample was made of PBMCs or a T cell subset sorted from them (not recorded which). CDR3 in amino acids: CASSGRTSGLLAKNIQYF. DNA for the CDR3: TGTGCCAGCAGCGGGAGGACTAGCGGGCTACTAGCCAAAAACATTCAGTACTTC.